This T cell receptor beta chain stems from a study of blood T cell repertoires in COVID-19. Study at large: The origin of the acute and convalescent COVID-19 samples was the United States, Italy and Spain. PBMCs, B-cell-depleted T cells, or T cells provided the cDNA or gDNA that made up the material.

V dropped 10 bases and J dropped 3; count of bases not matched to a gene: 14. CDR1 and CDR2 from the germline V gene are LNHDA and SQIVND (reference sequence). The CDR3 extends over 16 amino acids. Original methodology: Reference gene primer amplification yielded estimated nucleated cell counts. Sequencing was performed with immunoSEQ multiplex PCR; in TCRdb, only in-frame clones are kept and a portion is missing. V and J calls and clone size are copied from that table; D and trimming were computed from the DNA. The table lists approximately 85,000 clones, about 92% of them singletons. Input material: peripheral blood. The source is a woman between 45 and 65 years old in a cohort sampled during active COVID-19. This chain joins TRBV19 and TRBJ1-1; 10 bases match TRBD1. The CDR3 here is CATLRQGAKSDTEAFF. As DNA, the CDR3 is TGTGCCACCTTACGACAGGGGGCGAAGTCGGACACTGAAGCTTTCTTT. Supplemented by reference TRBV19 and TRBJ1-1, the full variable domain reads DGGITQSPKYLFRKEGQNVTLSCEQNLNHDAMYWYRQDPGQGLRLIYYSQIVNDFQKGDIAEGYSVSREKKESFPLTVTSAQKNPTAFYLCATLRQGAKSDTEAFFGQGTRLTVV.